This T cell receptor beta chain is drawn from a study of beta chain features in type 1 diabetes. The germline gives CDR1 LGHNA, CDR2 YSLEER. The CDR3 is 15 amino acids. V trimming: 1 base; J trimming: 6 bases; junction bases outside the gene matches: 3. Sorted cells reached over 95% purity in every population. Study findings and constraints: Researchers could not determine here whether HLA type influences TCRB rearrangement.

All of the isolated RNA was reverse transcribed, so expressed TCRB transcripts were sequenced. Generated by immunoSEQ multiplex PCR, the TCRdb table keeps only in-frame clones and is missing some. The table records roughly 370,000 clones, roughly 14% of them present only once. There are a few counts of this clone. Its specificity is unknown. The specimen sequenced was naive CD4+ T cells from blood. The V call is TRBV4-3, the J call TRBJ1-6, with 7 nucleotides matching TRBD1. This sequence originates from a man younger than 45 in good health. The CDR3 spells CASSQVGTANSPLHF. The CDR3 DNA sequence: TGCGCCAGCAGCCAAGTGGGGACAGCTAATTCACCCCTCCACTTT.